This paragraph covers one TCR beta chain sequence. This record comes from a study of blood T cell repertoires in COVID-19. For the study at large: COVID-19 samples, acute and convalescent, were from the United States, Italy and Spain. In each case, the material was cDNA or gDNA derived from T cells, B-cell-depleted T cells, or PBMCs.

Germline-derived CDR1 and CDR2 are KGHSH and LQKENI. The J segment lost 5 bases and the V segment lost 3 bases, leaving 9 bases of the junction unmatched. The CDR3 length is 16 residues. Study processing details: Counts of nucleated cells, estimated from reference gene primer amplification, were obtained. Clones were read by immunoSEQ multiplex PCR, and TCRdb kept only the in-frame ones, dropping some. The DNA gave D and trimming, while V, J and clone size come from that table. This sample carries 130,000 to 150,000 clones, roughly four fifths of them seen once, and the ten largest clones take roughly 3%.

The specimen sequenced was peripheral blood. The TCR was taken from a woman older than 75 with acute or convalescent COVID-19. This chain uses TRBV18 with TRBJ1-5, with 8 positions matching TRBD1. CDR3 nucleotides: TGTGCCAGCTCACCGGACACAGGGGGTCAATATCAGCCCCAGCATTTT. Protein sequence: CASSPDTGGQYQPQHF.